This T cell receptor beta chain was retrieved from a study of blood T cell repertoires in COVID-19. Turning to the study itself: There were acute and convalescent COVID-19 samples, and they came from the United States, Italy and Spain.

Trimming shortened V by 3 bases and J by 5 bases, and 6 bases separated the two germline ends. This CDR3 comprises 11 residues. Germline assignment: CDR1 SGHNT and CDR2 YYREEE (reference sequence). Original processing methods: Nucleated cell number was recorded as an estimate derived from reference gene primer amplification. The repertoire was sequenced with immunoSEQ multiplex PCR; TCRdb's copy has only in-frame clones and lacks some. V and J calls plus clone size are reproduced from that table; the DNA served to infer D and trimming. The sample lists a few hundred thousand clones, 90% occurring once.

The chain links TRBV5-4 to TRBJ2-7; possibly TRBD1 for D (5 bases). Sequencing was performed on peripheral blood. This clonotype originated in a woman in her sixties with COVID-19, enrolled during active disease. CDR3 sequence reads: CASSSRDEQYF. The CDR3 DNA follows: TGTGCCAGCAGCTCCAGGGACGAGCAGTACTTC.